Listed below are T cell receptor beta chains from one sample, sequenced in a study of identical twins. Using its own MiXCR run on the 5' RACE reads, TCRdb lists one record per CDR3 protein. The profile shows over 200,000 distinct CDR3 sequences, roughly 9.4% of them singletons. Input material: memory (CD45RO+) T cells sorted from blood. The receptor set was obtained from a young woman in good health. Both conserved end residues are part of each CDR3. Each record gives: V gene, D gene, clone size, J gene, CDR3 protein, CDR3 DNA. The D gene is left open where the match is weak. Not every row has a clone size; where given, it reads once, few, many or a size class.

V gene: TRBV5-1; D gene: TRBD1; clone size: many; J gene: TRBJ1-2; CDR3 protein: CASSDGRTGGMRGYTF; CDR3 DNA: TGCGCCAGCAGCGATGGAAGGACAGGGGGGATGCGTGGCTACACCTTC
V gene: TRBV5-1; D gene: NA; clone size: NA; J gene: TRBJ2-7; CDR3 protein: CASSLGMVDLASYEQYF; CDR3 DNA: TGCGCCAGCAGCTTGGGGATGGTGGACCTTGCCTCCTACGAGCAGTACTTC
V gene: TRBV4-1; D gene: NA; clone size: few; J gene: TRBJ2-3; CDR3 protein: CASSQDPRGADTQYF; CDR3 DNA: TGCGCCAGCAGCCAAGATCCCAGGGGCGCAGATACGCAGTATTTT
V gene: TRBV15; D gene: TRBD1; clone size: NA; J gene: TRBJ1-1; CDR3 protein: CATSRQGTGTEAFF; CDR3 DNA: TGTGCCACCAGCAGACAGGGGACAGGGACTGAAGCTTTCTTT
V gene: TRBV29-1; D gene: NA; clone size: NA; J gene: TRBJ2-5; CDR3 protein: CSVKGPSRETQYF; CDR3 DNA: TGCAGCGTCAAAGGGCCTAGCCGAGAGACCCAGTACTTC
V gene: TRBV11-2; D gene: TRBD1; clone size: NA; J gene: TRBJ1-3; CDR3 protein: CASSFRPGTGGSGNTIYF; CDR3 DNA: TGTGCCAGCAGCTTTCGTCCCGGGACAGGGGGATCTGGAAACACCATATATTTT
V gene: TRBV20-1; D gene: NA; clone size: few; J gene: TRBJ2-1; CDR3 protein: CSARNRLGHNEQFF; CDR3 DNA: TGCAGTGCTAGGAACAGGCTCGGTCACAATGAGCAGTTCTTC
V gene: TRBV12-3/TRBV12-4; D gene: TRBD2; clone size: NA; J gene: TRBJ2-1; CDR3 protein: CASSLLGLLNNEQFF; CDR3 DNA: TGTGCCAGCAGTTTATTGGGACTACTAAACAATGAGCAGTTCTTC
V gene: TRBV27; D gene: NA; clone size: many; J gene: TRBJ1-1; CDR3 protein: CASSLVGGRTEAFF; CDR3 DNA: TGTGCCAGCAGCCTAGTTGGGGGACGCACTGAAGCTTTCTTT
V gene: TRBV3-1; D gene: NA; clone size: many; J gene: TRBJ1-2; CDR3 protein: CASSHFRGRATYGYTF; CDR3 DNA: TGTGCCAGCAGCCATTTCAGGGGCCGAGCCACCTATGGCTACACCTTC
V gene: TRBV7-2; D gene: TRBD2; clone size: many; J gene: TRBJ2-7; CDR3 protein: CASSTTSGTYEQYF; CDR3 DNA: TGTGCCAGCAGCACTACTAGCGGAACCTACGAGCAGTACTTC
V gene: TRBV20-1; D gene: NA; clone size: few; J gene: TRBJ2-1; CDR3 protein: CSANSALTGNEQFF; CDR3 DNA: TGCAGTGCCAATTCGGCTCTAACGGGCAATGAGCAGTTCTTC
V gene: TRBV29-1; D gene: NA; clone size: few; J gene: TRBJ1-2; CDR3 protein: CSVELYYGYTF; CDR3 DNA: TGCAGCGTTGAACTTTACTATGGCTACACCTTC
V gene: TRBV6-5; D gene: TRBD1; clone size: many; J gene: TRBJ2-4; CDR3 protein: CASSFRPRDSKNIQYF; CDR3 DNA: TGTGCCAGCAGTTTCCGACCCCGGGACAGTAAAAACATTCAGTACTTC
V gene: TRBV12-3/TRBV12-4; D gene: NA; clone size: many; J gene: TRBJ2-5; CDR3 protein: CASSMAPADPQETQYF; CDR3 DNA: TGTGCCAGCAGCATGGCCCCAGCGGACCCCCAAGAGACCCAGTACTTC
V gene: TRBV7-9; D gene: NA; clone size: NA; J gene: TRBJ2-3; CDR3 protein: CASKAGSDTQYF; CDR3 DNA: TGTGCCAGCAAGGCAGGGTCAGATACGCAGTATTTT
V gene: TRBV7-6; D gene: NA; clone size: NA; J gene: TRBJ1-1; CDR3 protein: CASSHGGDYTEAFF; CDR3 DNA: TGTGCCAGCAGCCACGGAGGAGATTACACTGAAGCTTTCTTT
V gene: TRBV25-1; D gene: TRBD1; clone size: few; J gene: TRBJ2-1; CDR3 protein: CASSENRGTETYNEQFF; CDR3 DNA: TGTGCCAGCAGTGAAAACAGGGGGACAGAGACCTACAATGAGCAGTTCTTC